One TCR beta chain is described in this entry. Germline lookup yields CDR1 SGDLS and CDR2 YYNGEE. V was trimmed by 1 base and J by 6 bases, leaving 11 bases between them. CDR3 length: 15 residues. The data were obtained in a study of blood T cell repertoires in COVID-19. Across the whole study: The study drew acute and convalescent COVID-19 samples from the United States, Italy and Spain. T cells, B-cell-depleted T cells, or PBMCs provided the cDNA or gDNA that served as material.

In the original workflow: From reference gene primer amplification, estimates of nucleated cell counts were derived. Profiling relied on immunoSEQ multiplex PCR, and the TCRdb table lists in-frame clones only, not all of them. Clone size and V and J calls were adopted from that table, with D and trimming inferred from the DNA. This sample has over 150,000 clones, with 87% found just once. The V and J genes are TRBV9 and TRBJ1-6, with D possibly TRBD1 on 6 matching bases. Sequencing was done on a sample of peripheral blood. The clonotype was recovered from a woman aged 55-70 years who had recovered from COVID-19. The CDR3 protein is CASSVRGDINSPLHF. CDR3 nucleotide sequence: TGTGCCAGCAGCGTAAGAGGGGACATTAATTCACCCCTCCACTTT.